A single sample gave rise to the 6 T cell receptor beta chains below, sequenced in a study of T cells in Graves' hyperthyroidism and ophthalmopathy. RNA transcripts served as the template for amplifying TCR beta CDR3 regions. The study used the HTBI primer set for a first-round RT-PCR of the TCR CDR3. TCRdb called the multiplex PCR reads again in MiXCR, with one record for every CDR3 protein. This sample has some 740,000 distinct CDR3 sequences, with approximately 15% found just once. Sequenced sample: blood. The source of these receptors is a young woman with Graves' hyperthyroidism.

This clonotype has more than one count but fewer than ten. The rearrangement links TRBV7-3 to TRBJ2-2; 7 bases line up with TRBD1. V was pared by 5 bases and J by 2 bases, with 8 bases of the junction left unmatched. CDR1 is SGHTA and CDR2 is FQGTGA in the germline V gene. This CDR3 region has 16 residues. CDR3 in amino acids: CASSNRGRTNTGELFF. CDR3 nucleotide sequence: TGTGCCAGCAGCAACAGGGGTAGGACAAACACCGGGGAGCTGTTTTTT. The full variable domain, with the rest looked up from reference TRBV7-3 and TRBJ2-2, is GAGVSQTPSNKVTEKGKYVELRCDPISGHTALYWYRQSLGQGPEFLIYFQGTGAADDSGLPNDRFFAVRPEGSVSTLKIQRTERGDSAVYLCASSNRGRTNTGELFFGEGSRLTVL.

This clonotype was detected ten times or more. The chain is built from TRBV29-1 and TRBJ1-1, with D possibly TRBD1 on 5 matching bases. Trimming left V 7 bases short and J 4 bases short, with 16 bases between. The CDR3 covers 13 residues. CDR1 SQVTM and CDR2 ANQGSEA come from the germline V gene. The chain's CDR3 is CSAVETAGTEAFF. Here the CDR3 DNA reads TGCAGCGCCGTCGAGACAGCGGGCACTGAAGCTTTCTTT.

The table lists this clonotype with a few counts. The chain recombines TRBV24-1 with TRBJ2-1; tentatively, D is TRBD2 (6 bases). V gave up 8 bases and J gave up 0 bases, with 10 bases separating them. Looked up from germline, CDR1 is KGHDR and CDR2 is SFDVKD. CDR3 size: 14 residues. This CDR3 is CATNGGPSYNEQFF. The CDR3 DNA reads TGTGCCACCAACGGGGGTCCCTCCTACAATGAGCAGTTCTTC.

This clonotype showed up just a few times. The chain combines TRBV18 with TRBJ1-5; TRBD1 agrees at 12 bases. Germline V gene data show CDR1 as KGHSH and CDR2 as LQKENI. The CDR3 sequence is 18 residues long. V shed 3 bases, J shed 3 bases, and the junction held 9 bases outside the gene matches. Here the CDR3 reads CASSPGTGTGGFNQPQHF. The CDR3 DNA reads TGTGCCAGCTCACCGGGAACCGGGACAGGGGGCTTCAATCAGCCCCAGCATTTT.

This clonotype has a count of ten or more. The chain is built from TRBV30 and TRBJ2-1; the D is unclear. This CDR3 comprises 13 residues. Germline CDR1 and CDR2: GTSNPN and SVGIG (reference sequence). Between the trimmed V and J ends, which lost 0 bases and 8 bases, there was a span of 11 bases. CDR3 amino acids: CAWSVLVGYEQFF. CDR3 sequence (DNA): TGTGCCTGGAGTGTACTTGTGGGGTATGAGCAGTTCTTC.

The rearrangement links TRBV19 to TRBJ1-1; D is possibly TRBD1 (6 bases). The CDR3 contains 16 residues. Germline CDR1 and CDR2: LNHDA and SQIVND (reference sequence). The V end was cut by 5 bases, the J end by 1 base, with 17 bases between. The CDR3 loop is CASSLRQARPNTEAFF. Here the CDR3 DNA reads TGTGCCAGTAGTTTAAGACAGGCCCGCCCGAACACTGAAGCTTTCTTT.